The present T cell receptor (beta chain) was sequenced within a study of cytomegalovirus exposure and HLA in healthy donors. Study outcomes and limitations: For cytomegalovirus status, the classifier reportedly gave diagnoses with high specificity and sensitivity. Despite most TCR sequences being rare, some public TCRs occurred in many donors.

Generated by immunoSEQ multiplex PCR, the TCRdb table keeps only in-frame clones and is missing some. The table lists over 100,000 clones, 89% of them singletons. With regard to this clone: Its specificity is unknown.

The sample consisted of PBMCs. The TCR originated in a woman younger than 30 in good health and CMV-seronegative.

As DNA, the CDR3 is TGCGCCAGCAGCTTCAACCAGGGCGACACTGAAGCTTTCTTT. Encoded protein: CASSFNQGDTEAFF. The J gene is TRBJ1-1, the V gene TRBV5-1; weak D call: TRBD1 (5 bases). CDR1 and CDR2 (germline): SGHRS, YFSETQ. Trimming left V 2 bases short and J 3 bases short, with 11 bases between. The CDR3 extends over 14 amino acids.